These 13 T cell receptor beta chains were sequenced from one sample in a study of T cells in Graves' hyperthyroidism and ophthalmopathy. TCR beta CDR3 region amplification was performed from RNA transcripts. With the HTBI primer set, the TCR CDR3 went through a first round of RT-PCR. TCRdb reprocessed the multiplex PCR reads via MiXCR and lists one record per CDR3 protein. Of under 400,000 distinct CDR3 sequences listed, approximately 16% are singletons. What was sequenced was blood. All receptors come from a woman aged 60-70 years with Graves' ophthalmopathy.

This clonotype was seen only a few times. V and J are TRBV15 and TRBJ2-5; no definite D call. The germline CDR1 and CDR2 sequences are LNHNV and YYDKDF (reference sequence). V lost 1 base and J 1 base, leaving 4 bases between the germline ends. The CDR3 has 13 residues. CDR3: CATSRVPQETQYF. The CDR3 bases are TGTGCCACCAGCAGAGTCCCCCAAGAGACCCAGTACTTC.

This clonotype turned up a few times. This sequence joins TRBV5-1 and TRBJ1-2, with D possibly TRBD1 on 5 matching bases. CDR1 and CDR2 from the germline V gene are SGHRS and YFSETQ. V lost 0 bases, J lost 0 bases, and 12 bases lay in between. CDR3 length equals 16 residues. CDR3 in amino acids: CASSLEYRPTNYGYTF. DNA of the CDR3: TGCGCCAGCAGCTTGGAGTACAGGCCAACTAACTATGGCTACACCTTC.

The chain recombines TRBV5-1 with TRBJ2-5; D uncertain. In germline, CDR1 is SGHRS, CDR2 YFSETQ. V was trimmed by 2 bases and J by 5 bases, leaving 16 bases between them. This CDR3 has 15 residues. CDR3 DNA: TGCGCCAGCAGCTTCGATGACCCGGGTGGGGAGACCCAGTACTTC. This sequence encodes CASSFDDPGGETQYF.

This clonotype was counted at least ten times. This chain links TRBV20-1 with TRBJ2-1, with a possible D match to TRBD2 (6 bases). The V end lost 4 bases, the J end lost 4 bases, and 14 bases lay between the germline ends. Germline CDR1 reads DFQATT; CDR2 reads SNEGSKA (reference sequence). The CDR3 has 14 amino acids. CDR3 amino acids: CSAKGTYGYNEQFF. In DNA form, the CDR3 reads TGCAGTGCTAAAGGGACTTATGGGTACAATGAGCAGTTCTTC.

Points on this clonotype: Possible read error: a much larger clone is one base away. The chain uses TRBV20-1 and TRBJ1-3; unclear D gene. Germline CDR1 DFQATT, CDR2 SNEGSKA (reference sequence). This CDR3 has 13 amino acids. The CDR3 protein is CSARIVSGNTICF. DNA of the CDR3: TGCAGTGCTCGGATTGTCTCTGGAAACACCATATGTTTT.

Notes on this clonotype: A much larger clone sits a single nucleotide away, making a read error possible. The chain is built from TRBV7-2 and TRBJ2-1, with 9 bases fitting TRBD1. J lost 7 bases, V lost 7 bases, and 11 bases had no gene match. There are 15 residues in the CDR3. Germline-derived CDR1 and CDR2 are SGHTA and FQGNSA. The CDR3 DNA sequence: TGTGCCAGCAACTCGGCGGGACAGGGAGGGAATGAGCAGTTCTTC. This sequence encodes CASNSAGQGGNEQFF.

J is TRBJ1-2 and V is TRBV12-3 or TRBV12-4, with TRBD1 matching over 8 bases. This CDR3 is built from 13 residues. J gave up 5 bases and V 7 bases, and 6 bases lay outside the gene matches. Written as DNA, the CDR3 is TGTGCCAGCACGTCAGGGGGCCGGTATGGCTACACCTTC. It specifies CASTSGGRYGYTF.

The chain carries TRBV4-1 and TRBJ2-7, with 11 bases fitting TRBD1. This CDR3 spans 15 amino acids. The V segment lost 1 base and the J segment 7 bases; nucleotides outside the gene matches: 6. CDR1 and CDR2 from the germline V gene are MGHRA and YSYEKL. The CDR3 here is CASSQAGTGGFEQYF. DNA for the CDR3: TGCGCCAGCAGCCAAGCCGGGACAGGGGGTTTTGAGCAGTACTTC.

This clonotype came up many times. The V gene is TRBV28, the J gene TRBJ2-3; TRBD1 aligns across 7 bases. The germline CDR1 and CDR2 sequences are MDHEN and SYDVKM. This CDR3 contains 14 residues. Trimming at V came to 5 bases and at J to 2 bases, leaving 4 bases not matched to a gene. Written as DNA, the CDR3 is TGTGCCAGCAGTATACAGGGGAACACAGATACGCAGTATTTT. Translated, it gives CASSIQGNTDTQYF.

The genes are TRBV12-3 or TRBV12-4 and TRBJ1-5, with D unresolved. Trimming removed 6 bases at V and 2 bases at J, with 11 bases between. This CDR3 region has 14 residues. This chain's CDR3 is CASRGSGGNQPQHF. The CDR3 DNA reads as TGTGCCAGCAGGGGGTCAGGAGGCAATCAGCCCCAGCATTTT.

As to this clonotype: One end of the junction varies from germline; a read error may be responsible. The chain couples TRBV12-3 or TRBV12-4 to TRBJ2-2; the match to TRBD1 covers 7 bases. The CDR3 is 13 residues long. The CDR3 loop is CASSLGDPGGLFF. CDR3 nucleotide sequence: TGTGCCAGCAGTTTAGGGGACCCAGGGGGGCTGTTTTTT.

At least ten counts were recorded for this clonotype. The chain carries TRBV11-2 and TRBJ2-3; the D call may be TRBD1 or TRBD2 (5 bases each). The CDR3 runs 15 residues. Germline V gene sequence: CDR1 SGHAT, CDR2 FQNNGV. Trimming removed 3 bases at V and 1 base at J, with 11 bases between. This chain's CDR3 is CASSLGRGRTDTQYF. The CDR3 bases are TGTGCCAGCAGCTTGGGCCGGGGCCGCACAGATACGCAGTATTTT.

In this sample, this clonotype turned up many times. The genes are TRBV7-9 and TRBJ2-5; unclear D gene. The V end was cut by 5 bases, the J end by 1 base, with 14 bases between. CDR1 and CDR2 (germline): SEHNR, FQNEAQ (reference sequence). This CDR3 is built from 15 residues. This CDR3 is CASSPGETVQETQYF. The CDR3 DNA follows: TGTGCCAGCAGCCCTGGTGAGACTGTCCAAGAGACCCAGTACTTC.